This is a list of T cell receptor beta chains from one sample in a study of blood T cell repertoires in COVID-19. The data were produced by immunoSEQ multiplex PCR, yet TCRdb's version contains in-frame clones alone and is incomplete. This sample has approximately 490,000 clones; about 90% occur once, and the top ten carry under 0.85%. Sample: PBMCs or T cells enriched from blood (not recorded which). The source of these receptors is a young woman who had recovered from COVID-19. The CDR3 runs from the conserved cysteine through the conserved F or W.

>TRBV2|TRBJ1-6
CASSRGNSPLHF
>TRBV27|TRBJ2-1
CASSLQGVIWDEQFF
>TRBV2|TRBJ1-1
CASTAVAEGTEAFF
>TRBV5-1|TRBJ1-1
CASSLETGNTEAFF
>TRBV5-1|TRBJ1-1
CASSFGGRSTEAFF
>TRBV6-1|TRBJ1-5
CASSEIQGYQHF
>TRBV6-5|TRBJ2-1
CASSSELAGGPVEQFF
>TRBV27|TRBJ1-6
CASRLAFSIAESPLHF
>TRBV7-8|TRBJ1-2
CASSLEGRAMMNYGYTF
>TRBV15|TRBJ1-1
CATSRDWGVLEAFF
>TRBV4-1|TRBJ2-5
CASSQDTSGRGETQYF
>TRBV7-2|TRBJ2-3
CASSLVTGFRDWADTQYF
>TRBV29-1|TRBJ1-2
CSVEGSAF
>TRBV2|TRBJ2-5
CASKRFPTAAQETQYF
>TRBV5-1|TRBJ2-7
CASSLSDGPYEQYF
>TRBV28|TRBJ2-7
CASSSYRGAHEQYF
>TRBV6-1|TRBJ2-1
CASSEGTQSSEQFF
>TRBV19|TRBJ1-6
CASSRGLGGSPLHF
>TRBV12-1|TRBJ2-3
CASSSRSTQTDTQYF
>TRBV11-2|TRBJ2-2
CASSPRTSGVFGELFF
>TRBV7-2|TRBJ2-7
CASSFDGGSYEQYF
>TRBV15|TRBJ1-6
CATTRERNSPLHF
>TRBV5-8|TRBJ1-2
CASSSTGLLGYTF
>TRBV28|TRBJ2-1
CASSLPGLAGGGEQFF
>TRBV6-1|TRBJ2-5
CASSGARRGEIQETQYF
>TRBV2|TRBJ2-5
CASSWLETQYF
>TRBV4-1|TRBJ2-7
CASSQVGLRDSSYEQYF
>TRBV6-5|TRBJ1-1
CASTNRGAEAFF
>TRBV5-6|TRBJ2-7
CASSTWDSLYEQYF
>TRBV7-2|TRBJ2-3
CASSSPSSDTQYF
>TRBV19|TRBJ1-1
CASSIIGQGGWTEAFF
>TRBV25-1|TRBJ2-1
CASSESRGSHNEQFF
>TRBV6-5|TRBJ1-2
CTARENLNYGYTF
>TRBV7-9|TRBJ1-5
CASSSGQGNVQPQHF
>TRBV9|TRBJ2-1
CASSAHRGGGYNEQFF
>TRBV7-8|TRBJ1-1
CASSSGPWVEAFF
>TRBV5-1|TRBJ1-1
CASSSTNVVALNTEAFF
>TRBV6-4|TRBJ1-2
CASSGGLLEGYTF
>TRBV2|TRBJ2-5
CASSDLGPQYF
>TRBV6-5|TRBJ1-4
CASIEGWREKLFF
>TRBV30|TRBJ2-3
CAWSAGIGTDTQYF
>TRBV30|TRBJ1-1
CACHRGNTEAFF
>TRBV5-1|TRBJ2-3
CASSRGLAGGPRSDTQYF
>TRBV30|TRBJ2-1
CAWTGVGEQFF
>TRBV4-1|TRBJ1-5
CASSQEAAISNQPQHF
>TRBV19|TRBJ2-5
CASRTTGEETQYF
>TRBV5-1|TRBJ1-1
CASSPLTGGMGTEAFF
>TRBV5-1|TRBJ2-5
CASSSGTGGETQYF
>TRBV30|TRBJ2-3
CAWSSWRGGGEDTQYF
>TRBV6-6|TRBJ1-5
CASEGQGSNQPQHF
>TRBV6-6|TRBJ1-1
CASIFRDRMGTEAFF
>TRBV11-2|TRBJ2-7
CASSLDRGLYEQYF
>TRBV12-5|TRBJ1-4
CASAQGAKLFF
>TRBV9|TRBJ2-3
CASSVTSGGAVDTQYF